The next 28 T cell receptor beta chains were all read from a single sample in a study of blood T cell repertoires in COVID-19. Libraries were prepared by immunoSEQ multiplex PCR; TCRdb keeps only in-frame clonotypes and omits some of them. This sample has a few hundred thousand clones, with 80% to 85% found just once. Sequenced material: peripheral blood. These receptors originate from a person aged 65 to 79 with COVID-19, enrolled during active disease.

This clone appeared once. This chain links TRBV2 with TRBJ1-3; 9 bases match TRBD1. The CDR3 totals 15 residues. V trimming: 7 bases; J trimming: 6 bases; junction bases outside the gene matches: 10. The germline gives CDR1 SNHLY, CDR2 FYNNEI. The CDR3 DNA is TGTGCCAGCAAGCCGGGACAGGGATTTACAAACACCATATATTTT. The encoded protein is CASKPGQGFTNTIYF.

Only one count was recorded for this clone. This chain uses TRBV7-8 with TRBJ1-5, with D possibly matching TRBD1 (5 bases). This CDR3 contains 15 residues. V lost 7 bases to trimming and J lost 0 bases, with 13 bases between them. Germline V gives CDR1 SGHVS, CDR2 FQNEAQ. In DNA form, the CDR3 reads TGTGCCAGCACCCCCGGACACCCTAGCAATCAGCCCCAGCATTTT. Its protein product is CASTPGHPSNQPQHF.

This clone came up once. This sequence joins TRBV4-1 and TRBJ1-6; 8 nucleotides align to TRBD1. The CDR3 loop spans 16 amino acids. CDR1 is MGHRA, CDR2 YSYEKL, per germline. The ends lost 4 bases at V and 7 bases at J; junction bases unmatched: 9. CDR3 protein: CASSRLGQGANSPLHF. The CDR3 DNA follows: TGCGCCAGCAGCCGCCTCGGACAGGGAGCAAATTCACCCCTCCACTTT.

This clone occurred a few times. The chain is built from TRBV7-2 and TRBJ2-7, with a tentative D call TRBD1 (6 bases). The CDR3 sequence is 13 residues long. Germline assignment: CDR1 SGHTA and CDR2 FQGNSA. V was pared by 1 base and J by 4 bases, with 8 bases between. The CDR3 DNA sequence: TGTGCCAGCAGCTTAGACAGGGCGTACGAGCAGTACTTC. As protein: CASSLDRAYEQYF.

This chain joins TRBV6-5 and TRBJ1-2, with D possibly being TRBD1 (5 bases). Germline assignment: CDR1 MNHEY and CDR2 SVGAGI. V was cut by 6 bases and J by 7 bases, with 15 bases left in between. The CDR3 runs to 13 residues. The CDR3 DNA is TGTGCCAGCAGCCTCAGGGAACTCGGTGGCTACACCTTC. Translated: CASSLRELGGYTF.

J is TRBJ1-1 and V is TRBV19; D is possibly TRBD1 (5 bases). The CDR3 runs to 17 residues. V was cut by 1 base and J by 4 bases, with 19 bases left in between. Germline values: CDR1 LNHDA, CDR2 SQIVND (reference sequence). The DNA of the CDR3 is TGTGCCAGTAGTATAGCGGGCGGGGCCCAAAGGGGCACTGAAGCTTTCTTT. Amino acid sequence: CASSIAGGAQRGTEAFF.

The chain joins TRBV5-1 to TRBJ1-1, with D perhaps TRBD1 (6 bases). The germline gives CDR1 SGHRS, CDR2 YFSETQ. V lost 0 bases and J 0 bases, leaving 15 bases between the germline ends. This CDR3 has 17 amino acids. The CDR3: CASSLGATGVVNTEAFF. CDR3 nucleotide sequence: TGCGCCAGCAGCTTGGGTGCGACAGGCGTGGTGAACACTGAAGCTTTCTTT.

The gene calls are TRBV7-9 and TRBJ1-1; D possibly corresponds to TRBD1 (6 bases). The CDR3 extends over 16 amino acids. V was cut by 1 base and J by 1 base, with 13 bases left in between. CDR1 is SEHNR, CDR2 FQNEAQ, per germline (reference sequence). As DNA, the CDR3 is TGTGCCAGCAGCTTAGGCCCCAGGGGCTCGAACACTGAAGCTTTCTTT. This sequence encodes CASSLGPRGSNTEAFF.

The genes are TRBV5-8 and TRBJ1-1; 7 positions agree with TRBD1. This CDR3 region has 18 residues. V shed 4 bases and J 0 bases; nucleotides not matched to a gene: 15. From germline, CDR1 is SGHTS and CDR2 YDEGEE. CDR3 in amino acids: CASSPPGRDSLLNTEAFF. CDR3 coding DNA: TGTGCCAGCAGCCCCCCTGGCCGGGACAGTCTATTGAACACTGAAGCTTTCTTT.

The CDR3, as DNA: TGTGCCAGCAGCGGTCGGGGGGGCGCGTCCTATGAGCAGTTCTTC. Its translation is CASSGRGGASYEQFF. The chain is built from TRBV13 and TRBJ2-1; 8 bases agree with TRBD2. The germline CDR1 and CDR2 sequences are PRHDT and FYEKMQ (reference sequence). The CDR3 consists of 15 residues. V dropped 5 bases and J dropped 8; count of bases not matched to a gene: 11.

The V and J genes are TRBV21-1 and TRBJ1-1. TRBV21-1 is a documented pseudogene. CDR3 length: 18 residues. The CDR3 DNA follows: TGTGCCAGCAGCATCCGGGACTGCCGGCCGTTTCCTGGGACTGAAGCTTTCTTT. This translates into CASSIRDCRPFPGTEAFF.

The chain combines TRBV7-7 with TRBJ2-3; 8 bases match TRBD2. CDR1 SSHAT and CDR2 FNYEAQ come from the germline V gene (reference sequence). Unmatched junction bases numbered 6, after V lost 1 base and J lost 3 bases. This CDR3 is built from 16 residues. The CDR3 reads CASSLGASGRTDTQYF. The CDR3 DNA is TGTGCCAGCAGCTTAGGAGCCAGCGGGAGAACAGATACGCAGTATTTT.

The chain recombines TRBV28 with TRBJ1-1; 7 bases match TRBD1. V shed 3 bases and J 1 base; nucleotides not matched to a gene: 8. The CDR3 totals 16 residues. Germline V gives CDR1 MDHEN, CDR2 SYDVKM. This chain's CDR3 is CASSLGADRANTEAFF. The CDR3 DNA reads as TGTGCCAGCAGTTTGGGAGCCGACAGGGCGAACACTGAAGCTTTCTTT.

This rearrangement joins TRBV19 to TRBJ1-2, with TRBD1 matching over 8 bases. This CDR3 contains 15 residues. From germline, CDR1 is LNHDA and CDR2 SQIVND (reference sequence). V gave up 6 bases and J gave up 4 bases; unmatched junction bases: 10. CDR3 residues: CASSRDRTSFYGYTF. The CDR3 DNA reads TGTGCCAGTAGCCGGGACAGGACATCTTTCTATGGCTACACCTTC.

The chain recombines TRBV28 with TRBJ1-1; 8 bases agree with TRBD1. V was pared by 8 bases and J by 7 bases, with 12 bases of the junction left unmatched. This CDR3 has 14 residues. Germline V gene data show CDR1 as MDHEN and CDR2 as SYDVKM. CDR3 DNA: TGTGCCAGCGTACAGGACAGGGCCCGCCGTGAAGCTTTCTTT. It is translated as CASVQDRARREAFF.

This chain connects TRBV11-1 to TRBJ2-2; the match to TRBD1 covers 7 bases. The CDR3 contains 16 residues. Germline values: CDR1 SGHAT, CDR2 FQDESV (reference sequence). V shed 1 base, J shed 4 bases, and the junction held 6 bases outside the gene matches. This CDR3 is CASSLVGGTVTGELFF. The CDR3 bases are TGTGCCAGCAGCTTAGTTGGTGGGACAGTCACCGGGGAGCTGTTTTTT.

The chain couples TRBV18 to TRBJ2-7; D unclear. This CDR3 has 11 residues. Trimming took 2 bases from V and 6 from J, leaving 5 bases between them. The germline CDR1 and CDR2 sequences are KGHSH and LQKENI. This CDR3 reads CASSPVLEQYF. The CDR3 bases are TGTGCCAGCTCACCAGTCCTCGAGCAGTACTTC.

The V gene is TRBV7-2, the J gene TRBJ1-2; D may be TRBD1 (6 bases). The CDR3 is 15 amino acids. Trimming took 7 bases from V and 3 from J, leaving 18 bases between them. Germline V gene lookup returns CDR1 SGHTA and CDR2 FQGNSA. The CDR3 protein is CASKESTGSYYGYTF. CDR3 DNA sequence: TGTGCCAGCAAAGAGAGTACAGGGTCCTACTATGGCTACACCTTC.

The table lists this clone with a few counts. This chain links TRBV19 with TRBJ1-2, with D possibly matching TRBD1 (5 bases). The CDR3 runs 15 residues. The germline CDR1 and CDR2 sequences are LNHDA and SQIVND (reference sequence). Trimming cost V 5 bases and J 4 bases, with 17 bases left between them. CDR3 residues: CASSVPTPTVYGYTF. The CDR3 coding sequence is TGTGCCAGTAGTGTCCCGACTCCGACAGTCTATGGCTACACCTTC.

CDR3 coding DNA: TGTGCCAGCAGCGTTCAGGTACACTCTGGAAACACCATATATTTT. Protein: CASSVQVHSGNTIYF. This rearrangement joins TRBV9 to TRBJ1-3; D not resolved. The CDR3 sequence is 15 residues long. In germline, CDR1 is SGDLS, CDR2 YYNGEE. Trimming cost V 2 bases and J 0 bases, with 9 bases left between them.

The chain is built from TRBV11-1 and TRBJ2-2; 8 bases are shared with TRBD1. The CDR3 has 15 amino acids. In germline, CDR1 is SGHAT, CDR2 FQDESV (reference sequence). J was trimmed by 0 bases and V by 5 bases; bases with no gene match: 2. Here the CDR3 DNA reads TGTGCCAGCAGCACGGACAGGGCGAACACCGGGGAGCTGTTTTTT. This gives the protein CASSTDRANTGELFF.

The chain combines TRBV24-1 with TRBJ2-1; TRBD2 matches at 10 bases. CDR1 and CDR2 (germline): KGHDR, SFDVKD. The ends lost 3 bases at V and 4 bases at J; junction bases unmatched: 5. This CDR3 has 16 residues. DNA for the CDR3: TGTGCCACCAGTGATCCTACTAGCGGGGATTACAATGAGCAGTTCTTC. Its translation is CATSDPTSGDYNEQFF.

The CDR3 reads CASSLTSDRYGYTF. CDR3 bases: TGTGCCAGCAGTTTAACGTCAGATCGTTATGGCTACACCTTC. The chain combines TRBV27 with TRBJ1-2; no firm D call. The CDR3 spans 14 residues. Germline V lookup: CDR1 MNHEY, CDR2 SMNVEV (reference sequence). The V end was cut by 2 bases, the J end by 5 bases, with 12 bases between.

J is TRBJ2-5 and V is TRBV6-1; no clear D gene. Germline lookup yields CDR1 MNHNS and CDR2 SASEGT. Trimming removed 1 base from V and 5 bases from J, with 8 bases in between. This CDR3 is 13 amino acids long. The CDR3 nucleotides read TGTGCCAGCAGTGAAGGGCTAGTGGAGACCCAGTACTTC. This gives the protein CASSEGLVETQYF.

The gene calls are TRBV15 and TRBJ1-6; D is unclear. This CDR3 comprises 15 residues. Germline CDR1 and CDR2: LNHNV and YYDKDF (reference sequence). The germline V and J ends were trimmed by 0 bases and 8 bases, with 11 bases remaining between them. This CDR3 is CATSRDIRVDSPLHF. Here the CDR3 DNA reads TGTGCCACCAGCAGAGATATACGGGTGGATTCACCCCTCCACTTT. Full variable domain (remainder filled in from reference TRBV15 and TRBJ1-6): DAMVIQNPRYQVTQFGKPVTLSCSQTLNHNVMYWYQQKSSQAPKLLFHYYDKDFNNEADTPDNFQSRRPNTSFCFLDIRSPGLGDTAMYLCATSRDIRVDSPLHFGNGTRLTVT.

CDR3 nucleotide sequence: TGTGCCAGTAGTATACAGGGCATTTATAATTCACCCCTCCACTTT. Its translation: CASSIQGIYNSPLHF. The chain combines TRBV19 with TRBJ1-6; possibly TRBD1 for D (5 bases). Germline V gene data show CDR1 as LNHDA and CDR2 as SQIVND (reference sequence). The V gene lost 2 bases and the J gene lost 4 bases, with 9 bases spanning the gap. The CDR3 totals 15 residues.

The chain uses TRBV7-9 and TRBJ1-1; 9 nucleotides match TRBD1. The CDR3 runs 14 residues. Germline V gene data show CDR1 as SEHNR and CDR2 as FQNEAQ (reference sequence). V lost 5 bases to trimming and J lost 0 bases; unmatched junction nucleotides: 1. CDR3 coding DNA: TGTGCCAGCAGCCACAGGGGGCTGAACACTGAAGCTTTCTTT. It encodes CASSHRGLNTEAFF. Complete variable domain (other parts from reference TRBV7-9 and TRBJ1-1): DTGVSQNPRHKITKRGQNVTFRCDPISEHNRLYWYRQTLGQGPEFLTYFQNEAQLEKSRLLSDRFSAERPKGSFSTLEIQRTEQGDSAMYLCASSHRGLNTEAFFGQGTRLTVV.

The chain combines TRBV18 with TRBJ2-1; the D gene is possibly TRBD2 (5 bases). V was pared by 3 bases and J by 6 bases, with 21 bases between. CDR1 and CDR2 from the germline V gene are KGHSH and LQKENI. This CDR3 contains 17 residues. CDR3 coding DNA: TGTGCCAGCTCACCGCAATCCGAGGGATACTTCGCCAATGAGCAGTTCTTC. This sequence encodes CASSPQSEGYFANEQFF.